A single T cell receptor (beta chain) is shown here with its context. Its specificity is not known. These data originate in a study of OX40 agonist ivuxolimab in advanced cancers. The wider study: The diagnoses of dose-escalation patients were hepatocellular carcinoma, melanoma, renal cell or head and neck cancer.

Using immunoSEQ multiplex PCR, the repertoire was profiled, and TCRdb retains in-frame clones only, with some absent. This sample has 77,000 or so clones; 85% to 95% occur once, and the top ten carry 11%. Study-level points and caveats: Normalized T-cell clonal expansion was also low in some nonresponders.

V lost 2 bases and J 9 bases, leaving 20 bases between the germline ends. CDR1 MNHNS and CDR2 SASEGT come from the germline V gene. CDR3 length: 16 residues. The rearrangement uses TRBV6-1 and TRBJ1-5, with D uncertain. The receptor comes from an adult with an advanced solid tumor such as melanoma, head and neck, liver or kidney cancer. The sample was CD4+ or CD8+ T cells sorted from blood, taken in a trial of the OX40 agonist ivuxolimab. Here the CDR3 DNA reads TGTGCCAGCAGTGAATTTGGAGGGCCTTACAGCGGGCCCCAGCATTTT. This codes for CASSEFGGPYSGPQHF.